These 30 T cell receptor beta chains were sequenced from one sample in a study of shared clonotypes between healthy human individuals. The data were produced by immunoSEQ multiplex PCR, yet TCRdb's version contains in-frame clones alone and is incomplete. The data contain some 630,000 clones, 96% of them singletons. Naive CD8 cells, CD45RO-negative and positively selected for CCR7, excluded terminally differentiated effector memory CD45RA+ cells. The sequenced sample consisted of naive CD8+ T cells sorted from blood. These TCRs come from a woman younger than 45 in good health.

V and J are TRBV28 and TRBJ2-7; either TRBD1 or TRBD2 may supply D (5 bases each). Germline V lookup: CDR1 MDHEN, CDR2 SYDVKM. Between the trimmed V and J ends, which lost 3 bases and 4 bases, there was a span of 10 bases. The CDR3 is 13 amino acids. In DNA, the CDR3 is TGTGCCAGCAGTTTCGACAGACTATACGAGCAGTACTTC. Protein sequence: CASSFDRLYEQYF.

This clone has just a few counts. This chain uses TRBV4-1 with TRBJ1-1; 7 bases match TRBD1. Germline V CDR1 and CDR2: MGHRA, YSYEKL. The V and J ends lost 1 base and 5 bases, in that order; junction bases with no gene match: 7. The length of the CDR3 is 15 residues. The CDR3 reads CASSQAHPGQTEAFF. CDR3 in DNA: TGCGCCAGCAGCCAAGCCCACCCGGGACAGACTGAAGCTTTCTTT.

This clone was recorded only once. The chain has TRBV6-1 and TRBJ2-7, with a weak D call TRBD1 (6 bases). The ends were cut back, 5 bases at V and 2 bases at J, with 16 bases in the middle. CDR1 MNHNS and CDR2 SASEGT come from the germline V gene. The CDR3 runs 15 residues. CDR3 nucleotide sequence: TGTGCCAGCAGTAGTTACAGGGAAGGTCCCTACGAGCAGTACTTC. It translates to CASSSYREGPYEQYF.

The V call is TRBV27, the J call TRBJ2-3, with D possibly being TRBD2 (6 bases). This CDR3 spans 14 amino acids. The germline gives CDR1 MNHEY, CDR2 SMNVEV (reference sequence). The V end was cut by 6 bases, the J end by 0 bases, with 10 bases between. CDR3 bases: TGTGCCAGCAGAATAGCGGTGAGCACAGATACGCAGTATTTT. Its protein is CASRIAVSTDTQYF.

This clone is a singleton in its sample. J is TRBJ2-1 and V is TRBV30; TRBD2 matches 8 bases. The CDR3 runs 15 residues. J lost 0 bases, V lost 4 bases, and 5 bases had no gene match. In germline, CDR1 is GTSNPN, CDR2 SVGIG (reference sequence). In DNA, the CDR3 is TGTGCCTGGATTGGAAGCGGGAGCTCCTACAATGAGCAGTTCTTC. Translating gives CAWIGSGSSYNEQFF. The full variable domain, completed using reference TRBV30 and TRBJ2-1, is SQTIHQWPATLVQPVGSPLSLECTVEGTSNPNLYWYRQAAGRGLQLLFYSVGIGQISSEVPQNLSASRPQDRQFILSSKKLLLSDSGFYLCAWIGSGSSYNEQFFGPGTRLTVL.

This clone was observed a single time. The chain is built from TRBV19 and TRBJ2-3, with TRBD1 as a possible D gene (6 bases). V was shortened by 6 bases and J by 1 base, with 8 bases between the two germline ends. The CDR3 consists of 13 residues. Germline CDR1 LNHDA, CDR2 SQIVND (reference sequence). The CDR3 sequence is CASRGHGTDTQYF. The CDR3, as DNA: TGTGCCAGTAGGGGACACGGCACAGATACGCAGTATTTT.

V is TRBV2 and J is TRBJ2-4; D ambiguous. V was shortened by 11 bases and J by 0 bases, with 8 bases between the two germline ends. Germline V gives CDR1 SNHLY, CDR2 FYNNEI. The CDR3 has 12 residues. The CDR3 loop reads CAPPRAKNIQYF. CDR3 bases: TGTGCCCCCCCCAGAGCCAAAAACATTCAGTACTTC. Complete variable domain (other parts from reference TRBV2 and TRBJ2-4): EPEVTQTPSHQVTQMGQEVILRCVPISNHLYFYWYRQILGQKVEFLVSFYNNEISEKSEIFDDQFSVERPDGSNFTLKIRSTKLEDSAMYFCAPPRAKNIQYFGAGTRLSVL.

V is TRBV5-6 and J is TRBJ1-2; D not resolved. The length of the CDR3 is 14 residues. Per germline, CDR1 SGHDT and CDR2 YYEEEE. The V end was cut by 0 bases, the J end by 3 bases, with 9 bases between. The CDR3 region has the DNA TGTGCCAGCAGCTTGGGGCCAGAGGACTATGGCTACACCTTC. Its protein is CASSLGPEDYGYTF.

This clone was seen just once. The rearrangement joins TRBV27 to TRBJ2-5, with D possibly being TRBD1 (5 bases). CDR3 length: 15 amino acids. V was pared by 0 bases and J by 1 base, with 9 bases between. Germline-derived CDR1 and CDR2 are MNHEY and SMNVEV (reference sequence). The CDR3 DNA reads TGTGCCAGCAGTTTATCAGGCCAGGGCCAAGAGACCCAGTACTTC. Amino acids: CASSLSGQGQETQYF.

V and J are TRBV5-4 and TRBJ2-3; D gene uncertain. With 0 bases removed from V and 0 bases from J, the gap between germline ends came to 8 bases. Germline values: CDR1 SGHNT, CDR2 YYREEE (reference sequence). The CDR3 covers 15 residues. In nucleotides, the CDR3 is TGTGCCAGCAGCTTGGGGGTAACCAGCACAGATACGCAGTATTTT. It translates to CASSLGVTSTDTQYF. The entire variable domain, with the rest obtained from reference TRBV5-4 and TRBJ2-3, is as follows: ETGVTQSPTHLIKTRGQQVTLRCSSQSGHNTVSWYQQALGQGPQFIFQYYREEENGRGNFPPRFSGLQFPNYSSELNVNALELDDSALYLCASSLGVTSTDTQYFGPGTRLTVL.

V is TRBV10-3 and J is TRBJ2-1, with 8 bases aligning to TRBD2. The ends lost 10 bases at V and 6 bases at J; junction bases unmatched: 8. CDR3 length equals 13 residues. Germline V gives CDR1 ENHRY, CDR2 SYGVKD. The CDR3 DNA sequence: TGTGCCACTGAAGCGGGAGAGGGCAATGAGCAGTTCTTC. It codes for CATEAGEGNEQFF.

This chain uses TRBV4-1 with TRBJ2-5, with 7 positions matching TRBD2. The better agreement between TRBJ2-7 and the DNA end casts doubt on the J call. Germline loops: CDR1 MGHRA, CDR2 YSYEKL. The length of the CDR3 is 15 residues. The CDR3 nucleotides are TGCGCCAGCAGCCAAATCCCGGGGACTACCTACGAGCAGTACTTC. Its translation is CASSQIPGTTYEQYF.

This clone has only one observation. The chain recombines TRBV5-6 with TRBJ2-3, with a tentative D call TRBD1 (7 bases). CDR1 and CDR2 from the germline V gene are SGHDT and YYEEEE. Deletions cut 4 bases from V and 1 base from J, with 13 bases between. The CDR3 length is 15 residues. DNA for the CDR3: TGTGCCAGCAGCGGCGGGACAGAACGCACAGATACGCAGTATTTT. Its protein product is CASSGGTERTDTQYF.

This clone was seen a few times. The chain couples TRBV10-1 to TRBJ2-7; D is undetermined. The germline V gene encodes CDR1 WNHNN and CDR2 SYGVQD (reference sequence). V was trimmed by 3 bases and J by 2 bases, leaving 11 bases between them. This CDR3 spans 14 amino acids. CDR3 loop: CASSEATKTYEQYF. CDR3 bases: TGCGCCAGCAGTGAAGCTACCAAAACCTACGAGCAGTACTTC.

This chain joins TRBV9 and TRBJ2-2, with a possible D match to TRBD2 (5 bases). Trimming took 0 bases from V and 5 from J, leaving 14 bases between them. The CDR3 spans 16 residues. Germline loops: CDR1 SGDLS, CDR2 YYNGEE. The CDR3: CASSVGEGSWTGELFF. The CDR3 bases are TGTGCCAGCAGCGTAGGTGAGGGAAGTTGGACCGGGGAGCTGTTTTTT.

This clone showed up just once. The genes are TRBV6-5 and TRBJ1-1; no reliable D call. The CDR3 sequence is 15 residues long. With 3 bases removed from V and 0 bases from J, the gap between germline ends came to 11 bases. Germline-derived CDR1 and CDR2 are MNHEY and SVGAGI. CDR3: CASSYGELMNTEAFF. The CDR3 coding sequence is TGTGCCAGCAGTTATGGGGAGCTAATGAACACTGAAGCTTTCTTT.

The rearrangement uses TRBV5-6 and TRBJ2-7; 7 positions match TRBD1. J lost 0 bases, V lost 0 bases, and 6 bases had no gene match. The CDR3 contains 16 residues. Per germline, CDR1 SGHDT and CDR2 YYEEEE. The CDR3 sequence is CASSLGQGVSSYEQYF. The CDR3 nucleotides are TGTGCCAGCAGCTTGGGTCAGGGGGTGAGCTCCTACGAGCAGTACTTC.

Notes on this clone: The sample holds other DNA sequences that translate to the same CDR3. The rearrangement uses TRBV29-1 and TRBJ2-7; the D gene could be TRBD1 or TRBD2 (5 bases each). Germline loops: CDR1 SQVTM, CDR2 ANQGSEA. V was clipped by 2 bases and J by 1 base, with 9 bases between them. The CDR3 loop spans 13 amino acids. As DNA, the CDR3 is TGCAGCGTTGAACTAGCAGGGTCCTACGAGCAGTACTTC. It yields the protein CSVELAGSYEQYF.

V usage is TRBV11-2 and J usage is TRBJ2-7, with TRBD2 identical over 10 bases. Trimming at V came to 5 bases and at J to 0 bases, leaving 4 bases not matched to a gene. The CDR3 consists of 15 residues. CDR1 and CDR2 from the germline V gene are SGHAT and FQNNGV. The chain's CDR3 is CASSLSGRGSYEQYF. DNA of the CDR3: TGTGCCAGCAGCCTGAGCGGGAGGGGCTCCTACGAGCAGTACTTC.

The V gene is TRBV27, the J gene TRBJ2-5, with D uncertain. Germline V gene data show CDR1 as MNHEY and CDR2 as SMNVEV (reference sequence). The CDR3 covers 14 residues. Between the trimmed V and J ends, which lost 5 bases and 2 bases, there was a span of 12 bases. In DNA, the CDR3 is TGTGCCAGCAGTCCGCGCCTCCAACAAGAGACCCAGTACTTC. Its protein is CASSPRLQQETQYF.

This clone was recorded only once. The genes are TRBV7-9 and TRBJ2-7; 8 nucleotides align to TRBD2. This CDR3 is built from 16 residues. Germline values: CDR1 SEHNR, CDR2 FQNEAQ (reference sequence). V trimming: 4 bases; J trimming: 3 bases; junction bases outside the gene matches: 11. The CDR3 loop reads CASSSALSGSHYEQYF. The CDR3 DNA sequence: TGTGCCAGCAGCTCCGCACTGAGCGGGAGCCACTACGAGCAGTACTTC.

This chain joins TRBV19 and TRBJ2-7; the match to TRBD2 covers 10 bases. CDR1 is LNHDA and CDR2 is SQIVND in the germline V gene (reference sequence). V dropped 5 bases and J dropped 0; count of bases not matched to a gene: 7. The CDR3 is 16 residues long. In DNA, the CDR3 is TGTGCCAGTAGTCCCGGGACTAGCGCCGACTCCTACGAGCAGTACTTC. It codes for CASSPGTSADSYEQYF.

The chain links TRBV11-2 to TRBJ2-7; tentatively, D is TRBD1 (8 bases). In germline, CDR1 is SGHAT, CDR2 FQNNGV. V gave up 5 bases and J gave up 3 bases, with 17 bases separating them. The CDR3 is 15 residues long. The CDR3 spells CASSPRTGRDYEQYF. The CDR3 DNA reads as TGTGCCAGCAGCCCTAGGACAGGGAGGGACTACGAGCAGTACTTC.

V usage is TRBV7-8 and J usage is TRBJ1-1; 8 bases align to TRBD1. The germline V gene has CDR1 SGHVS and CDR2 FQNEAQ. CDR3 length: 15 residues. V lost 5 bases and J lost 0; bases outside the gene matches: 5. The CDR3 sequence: CASSPGQGMNTEAFF. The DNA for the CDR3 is TGTGCCAGCAGCCCCGGACAGGGAATGAACACTGAAGCTTTCTTT.

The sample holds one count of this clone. The DNA of the CDR3 is TGTGCCACCAGCTCACGGAGCAGTTCTGGGGCCAACGTCCTGACTTTC. It encodes CATSSRSSSGANVLTF. This chain connects TRBV15 to TRBJ2-6; D uncertain. The V and J ends lost 5 bases and 1 base respectively, with 12 bases between them. This CDR3 region has 16 residues. CDR1 and CDR2 (germline): LNHNV, YYDKDF (reference sequence).

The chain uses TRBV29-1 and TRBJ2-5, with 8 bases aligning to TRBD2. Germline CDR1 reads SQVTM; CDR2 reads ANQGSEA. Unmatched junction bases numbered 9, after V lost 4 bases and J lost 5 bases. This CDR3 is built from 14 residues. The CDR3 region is CSVVDRGGRETQYF. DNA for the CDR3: TGCAGCGTTGTGGACCGGGGGGGCCGGGAGACCCAGTACTTC.

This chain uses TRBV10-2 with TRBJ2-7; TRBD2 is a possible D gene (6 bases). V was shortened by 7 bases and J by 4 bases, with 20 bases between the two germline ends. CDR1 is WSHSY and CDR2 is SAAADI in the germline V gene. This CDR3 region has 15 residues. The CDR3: CASILLPAGGYEQYF. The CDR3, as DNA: TGCGCCAGCATCCTCCTACCAGCGGGCGGTTACGAGCAGTACTTC.

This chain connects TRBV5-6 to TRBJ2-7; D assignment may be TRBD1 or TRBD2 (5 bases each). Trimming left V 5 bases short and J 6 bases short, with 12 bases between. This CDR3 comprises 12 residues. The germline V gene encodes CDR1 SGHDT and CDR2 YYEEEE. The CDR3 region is CASSTQAGEQYF. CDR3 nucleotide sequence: TGTGCCAGCAGTACACAGGCGGGCGAGCAGTACTTC.

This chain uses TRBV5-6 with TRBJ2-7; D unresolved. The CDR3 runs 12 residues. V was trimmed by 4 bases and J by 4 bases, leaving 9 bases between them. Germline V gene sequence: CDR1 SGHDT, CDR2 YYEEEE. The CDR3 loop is CASSSHPYEQYF. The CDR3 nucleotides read TGTGCCAGCAGCAGTCACCCTTACGAGCAGTACTTC.

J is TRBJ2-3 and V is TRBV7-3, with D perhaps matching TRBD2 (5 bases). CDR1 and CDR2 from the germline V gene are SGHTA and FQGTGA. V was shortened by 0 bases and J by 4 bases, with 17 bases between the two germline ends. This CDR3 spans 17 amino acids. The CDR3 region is CASSLTSGIHSADTQYF. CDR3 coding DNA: TGTGCCAGCAGCTTAACGTCGGGGATACACTCCGCAGATACGCAGTATTTT.